The source of this T cell receptor beta chain is a study of blood T cell repertoires in COVID-19 (dated by TCRdb to about 2020). As for the study more broadly: Collaborator samples came from the United States, Italy and Spain and covered acute and convalescent phases of COVID-19. The material from the prospective study consisted of cDNA or gDNA derived from T cells, B-cell-depleted T cells, or PBMCs. Deeply sampled blood TCRbeta repertoires from subjects exposed to, actively infected with, or recovered from COVID-19 were included in the dataset. The repertoires were released in a freely available public database meant as a resource for research on the immune response to SARS-CoV-2. The samples were drawn from two sources: the first 160 participants of the ongoing ImmuneRACE study, and approximately 1,300 subjects contributed by 6 global collaborators. Sample metadata almost always included a de-identified subject ID, COVID-19 status, age in years and sex. HLA class I and class II types, where available, came from metadata supplied by the sample provider rather than from assay-based typing.

The collaborating institutions used their own protocols to collect whole blood in K2EDTA tubes. For TCRbeta analysis, collaborators shipped samples in one of three forms: frozen whole blood, isolated PBMCs, or DNA extracted from either of those sample types. V loses 4 bases at its end and J loses 14 bases; junction bases beyond the gene matches: 10. The CDR3 measures 13 amino acids from cysteine to phenylalanine. Of all the DNA, just the CDR3 is kept, 39 bases in frame from base 1. CDR1 is given as SGHDN and CDR2 as FVKESK, both from the germline V gene. The paper as a whole reports these results and caveats: How much clinical and demographic metadata was included differed by source and by participant, and the metadata was provided uncurated.

The immunoSEQ Assay, a bias-controlled multiplex PCR, was used to amplify TCRbeta CDR3 regions from genomic DNA. Regarding the original processing steps: Within the assay, amplification of reference gene primers was used to estimate how many nucleated cells each sample contained. To quantify the absolute abundance of each unique TCRbeta CDR3 rearrangement, sequence reads were collapsed and filtered. Productive Simpson clonality was computed per sample as the square root of Simpson's diversity index over productive rearrangements. TCRdb provides this immuneACCESS table in a form limited to in-frame rearrangements. Some clones are lacking; in checked studies, under half of them reflect an unresolved V gene, and why the rest are absent is not known. The DNA was the basis for D and trimming; V, J and clone size are from that table. The sample yields roughly 70,000 clones; around 87% were counted once. 3.5% to 5% of the sample belongs to the ten largest clones.

As concerns this clone: Its antigen is currently not known. No per-base quality is available; no much larger clone lies one base away.

Source material: peripheral blood. The receptor chain draws on TRBV14 and TRBJ2-1, with TRBD2 matching 8 junction bases. The TCR was taken from a man between 70 and 80 years old with active COVID-19. The DNA sequence reads TGTGCCAGCAGCCTGTATAGCGGGATCATGGAGTTCTTC. Translated, this is CASSLYSGIMEFF.